The 25 T cell receptor beta chains below all came from one sample that was sequenced in a study of T-cell reconstitution after alpha-beta-depleted transplantation in children. The authors prepared the TCRbeta library with unique molecular identifiers. TCRdb re-derived calls from the PCR reads in MiXCR, one entry per CDR3 protein. The sample lists 200,000 to 250,000 distinct CDR3 sequences, about 8.8% occurring once. Sample: PBMCs from the stem cell graft donor, taken from the stem cell graft. All receptors come from a human donor who donated a stem cell graft to a child with SCID.

This clonotype was counted at least ten times. The CDR3 here is CSARDPNSGRVYEQYF. CDR3 bases: TGCAGTGCTAGAGACCCTAACTCGGGACGGGTGTACGAGCAGTACTTC. This chain links TRBV20-1 with TRBJ2-7, with D perhaps matching TRBD1 or TRBD2 (5 bases each). Germline V lookup: CDR1 DFQATT, CDR2 SNEGSKA (reference sequence). Trimming took off 0 bases at V and 4 bases at J, with 19 bases between the two ends. The length of the CDR3 is 16 residues.

Ten or more counts support this clonotype. The DNA for the CDR3 is TGTGCCAGCAGCTTTGTTGAAGGCGAGCAGTTCTTC. Its translation: CASSFVEGEQFF. J is TRBJ2-1 and V is TRBV5-6; D ambiguous. Germline V gene sequence: CDR1 SGHDT, CDR2 YYEEEE. V lost 2 bases and J 10 bases, leaving 10 bases between the germline ends. CDR3 length: 12 residues.

The genes are TRBV29-1 and TRBJ2-7, with 9 bases that match TRBD1. The length of the CDR3 is 13 residues. The V and J ends lost 6 bases and 4 bases, in that order; junction bases with no gene match: 7. Germline V gives CDR1 SQVTM, CDR2 ANQGSEA. The CDR3, as DNA: TGCAGCGTACCGGGACAGGGTGGTTACGAGCAGTACTTC. This codes for CSVPGQGGYEQYF.

This clonotype showed up many times. The chain has TRBV6-2 or TRBV6-3 and TRBJ1-1; a possible D gene is TRBD1 (6 bases). There are 14 residues in the CDR3. Germline CDR1 and CDR2: MNHEY and SVGEGT. Trimming pared 6 bases from V and 1 base from J, leaving 12 bases between. The CDR3 is CASSRQVKNTEAFF. CDR3 bases: TGTGCCAGCAGCCGACAGGTTAAGAACACTGAAGCTTTCTTT.

This clonotype came up many times. The gene calls are TRBV5-5 and TRBJ1-4; D is unclear. This CDR3 comprises 15 residues. V lost 3 bases and J 0 bases, leaving 9 bases between the germline ends. The germline CDR1 and CDR2 sequences are SGHKS and YYEKEE (reference sequence). The CDR3 here is CASSYLAATNEKLFF. Written as DNA, the CDR3 is TGTGCCAGCAGCTACCTGGCGGCAACTAATGAAAAACTGTTTTTT.

This clonotype was detected ten times or more. The chain has TRBV25-1 and TRBJ1-6; tentatively, D is TRBD1 (6 bases). Germline V CDR1 and CDR2: MGHDK, SYGVNS. Trimming stripped 2 bases from V and 7 bases from J, with 12 bases between. This CDR3 spans 15 amino acids. The CDR3 DNA is TGTGCCAGCAGTGAAGCCGCGAGGGGGAATTCACCCCTCCACTTT. It encodes CASSEAARGNSPLHF.

The sample holds many counts of this clonotype. The chain couples TRBV7-6 to TRBJ1-1; the D is unclear. Trimming stripped 1 base from V and 8 bases from J, with 11 bases between. The CDR3 consists of 13 residues. Per the germline V gene, CDR1 is SGHVS and CDR2 is FNYEAQ. The CDR3 protein is CASSLVTFGEAFF. As DNA, the CDR3 is TGTGCCAGCAGCTTAGTAACGTTTGGGGAAGCTTTCTTT.

This clonotype was observed at least ten times. CDR3 amino acids: CSARTDFSRTDTQYF. CDR3 DNA: TGCAGTGCTAGGACGGACTTTTCAAGGACAGATACGCAGTATTTT. The rearrangement links TRBV20-1 to TRBJ2-3, with D tentatively TRBD2 (5 bases). Germline-derived CDR1 and CDR2 are DFQATT and SNEGSKA (reference sequence). V was clipped by 3 bases and J by 3 bases, with 16 bases between them. The CDR3 is made up of 15 amino acids.

This clonotype was observed at least ten times. The chain combines TRBV6-2 or TRBV6-3 with TRBJ2-3; 8 bases agree with TRBD2. The J segment lost 3 bases and the V segment lost 7 bases, leaving 9 bases of the junction unmatched. The CDR3 totals 15 residues. Germline V gene sequence: CDR1 MNHEY, CDR2 SVGEGT. DNA of the CDR3: TGTGCCAGCACCTTCGGGGGGGCTGGGACAGATACGCAGTATTTT. This translates into CASTFGGAGTDTQYF.

This clonotype showed up just a few times. V and J are TRBV18 and TRBJ2-1; D may be TRBD1 (6 bases). The germline gives CDR1 KGHSH, CDR2 LQKENI. Trimming removed 1 base from V and 4 bases from J, with 11 bases in between. The CDR3 totals 15 residues. The CDR3 DNA sequence: TGTGCCAGCTCACCACGGAACAGGGATTACAATGAGCAGTTCTTC. It specifies CASSPRNRDYNEQFF.

There are many counts of this clonotype. This CDR3 reads CASSLRGSGRPDEQFF. The CDR3 DNA reads as TGTGCCAGCAGCTTGAGAGGTAGCGGGCGACCCGATGAGCAGTTCTTC. This rearrangement joins TRBV11-2 to TRBJ2-1, with 7 nucleotides matching TRBD2. V was pared by 3 bases and J by 8 bases, with 13 bases of the junction left unmatched. The germline CDR1 and CDR2 sequences are SGHAT and FQNNGV. CDR3 length: 16 amino acids.

This chain uses TRBV20-1 with TRBJ1-2; D unclear. CDR1 and CDR2 (germline): DFQATT, SNEGSKA (reference sequence). This CDR3 contains 11 residues. Trimming left V 3 bases short and J 2 bases short, with 4 bases between. The CDR3 DNA reads as TGCAGTGCTAGTACCAACTATGGCTACACCTTC. Amino acids: CSASTNYGYTF.

This clonotype was observed many times. The chain links TRBV9 to TRBJ2-7; D is unresolved. This CDR3 spans 12 amino acids. V was trimmed by 3 bases and J by 3 bases, leaving 7 bases between them. Germline CDR1 is SGDLS and CDR2 is YYNGEE. The CDR3 sequence: CASSAYGYEQYF. The CDR3 bases are TGTGCCAGCAGCGCCTACGGCTACGAGCAGTACTTC.

This clonotype was observed a few times. The chain links TRBV20-1 to TRBJ1-2; TRBD1 might be the D (5 bases). The CDR3 is 11 amino acids. Germline assignment: CDR1 DFQATT and CDR2 SNEGSKA (reference sequence). Trimming stripped 5 bases from V and 4 bases from J, with 8 bases between. The CDR3 protein is CSAGQGYGYTF. The CDR3 coding sequence is TGCAGTGCTGGGCAGGGCTATGGCTACACCTTC.

This clonotype was seen at least ten times. The chain couples TRBV12-3 or TRBV12-4 to TRBJ2-7; the match to TRBD1 covers 8 bases. Trimming at V came to 2 bases and at J to 0 bases, leaving 3 bases not matched to a gene. The length of the CDR3 is 15 residues. The CDR3 coding sequence is TGTGCCAGCAGTTTAACGGACAGGGTCTCCTACGAGCAGTACTTC. Residues: CASSLTDRVSYEQYF.

This clonotype showed up many times. This sequence joins TRBV4-1 and TRBJ1-1; a possible D gene is TRBD1 (5 bases). The CDR3 spans 13 residues. CDR1 is MGHRA, CDR2 YSYEKL, per germline. Trimming removed 7 bases at V and 1 base at J, with 10 bases between. The CDR3 reads CASTDRRNTEAFF. The CDR3 region has the DNA TGCGCCAGCACCGACAGAAGGAACACTGAAGCTTTCTTT.

This clonotype was counted a single time. This chain joins TRBV20-1 and TRBJ1-4; 8 positions match TRBD1. CDR1 is DFQATT, CDR2 SNEGSKA, per germline (reference sequence). V was clipped by 6 bases and J by 5 bases; unmatched bases: 8. The CDR3 runs to 14 residues. DNA of the CDR3: TGCAGTGCGAAGGACAGGGTATCGAATGAAAAACTGTTTTTT. Protein: CSAKDRVSNEKLFF.

There are many counts of this clonotype. This chain connects TRBV20-1 to TRBJ2-2, with D unresolved. The CDR3 is 13 residues long. Trimming stripped 2 bases from V and 3 bases from J, with 7 bases between. Germline loops: CDR1 DFQATT, CDR2 SNEGSKA (reference sequence). The CDR3 DNA sequence: TGCAGTGCTAGAAAGATCGACACCGGGGAGCTGTTTTTT. Translated, it gives CSARKIDTGELFF.

This clonotype was recorded many times. V is TRBV12-3 or TRBV12-4 and J is TRBJ1-1; D is unresolved. The CDR3 spans 14 residues. V was clipped by 3 bases and J by 8 bases, with 16 bases between them. The CDR3 sequence: CASSFLQRRVEAFF. CDR3 in DNA: TGTGCCAGCAGTTTTCTCCAGCGACGGGTCGAAGCTTTCTTT.

This clonotype was seen at least ten times. V usage is TRBV20-1 and J usage is TRBJ2-7; 7 bases are shared with TRBD1. The germline CDR1 and CDR2 sequences are DFQATT and SNEGSKA (reference sequence). The CDR3 extends over 14 amino acids. Trimming at V came to 4 bases and at J to 4 bases, leaving 10 bases not matched to a gene. The CDR3 DNA sequence: TGCAGTGCTACTCCCCTGGGACAGTCTTACGAGCAGTACTTC. It translates to CSATPLGQSYEQYF.

The J gene is TRBJ1-1, the V gene TRBV15; D ambiguous. Germline assignment: CDR1 LNHNV and CDR2 YYDKDF (reference sequence). The CDR3 has 13 residues. Trimming removed 0 bases at V and 5 bases at J, with 7 bases between. The CDR3 sequence: CATSREGRTEAFF. As DNA, the CDR3 is TGTGCCACCAGCAGAGAGGGCAGGACTGAAGCTTTCTTT. The whole variable domain, filled in from reference TRBV15 and TRBJ1-1, reads DAMVIQNPRYQVTQFGKPVTLSCSQTLNHNVMYWYQQKSSQAPKLLFHYYDKDFNNEADTPDNFQSRRPNTSFCFLDIRSPGLGDTAMYLCATSREGRTEAFFGQGTRLTVV.

This clonotype was counted ten times or more. The chain uses TRBV5-5 and TRBJ2-7; D is possibly TRBD2 (5 bases). CDR1 and CDR2 (germline): SGHKS, YYEKEE (reference sequence). The CDR3 totals 14 residues. V lost 2 bases, J lost 2 bases, and 11 bases lay in between. The CDR3 protein is CASSFRGPTYEQYF. The DNA of the CDR3 is TGTGCCAGCAGCTTTCGAGGGCCGACCTACGAGCAGTACTTC.

The table lists this clonotype with many counts. This chain joins TRBV12-3 or TRBV12-4 and TRBJ2-7; TRBD1 is a possible D gene (6 bases). Trimming shortened V by 7 bases and J by 3 bases, and 19 bases separated the two germline ends. There are 15 residues in the CDR3. The CDR3 loop is CASTKTGSAFYEQYF. The CDR3 nucleotides are TGTGCCAGCACCAAGACAGGCTCGGCATTCTACGAGCAGTACTTC.

This clonotype was picked up many times. The rearrangement joins TRBV12-3 or TRBV12-4 to TRBJ1-5; D gene ambiguous. CDR3 length equals 15 residues. Trimming took off 6 bases at V and 1 base at J, with 13 bases between the two ends. The CDR3 DNA is TGTGCCAGCAGACGGCCGGGTGGGAGCAATCAGCCCCAGCATTTT. As protein: CASRRPGGSNQPQHF.

This clonotype was seen ten or more times. This sequence joins TRBV5-1 and TRBJ2-7; 7 bases match TRBD1. The CDR3 has 13 amino acids. Germline V gene lookup returns CDR1 SGHRS and CDR2 YFSETQ. After removal of 4 bases from V and 3 bases from J, the junction contained 4 bases not matched to a gene. The CDR3 sequence is CASSAGTVYEQYF. CDR3 DNA: TGCGCCAGCAGCGCCGGGACAGTCTACGAGCAGTACTTC.